This TCR beta chain was sequenced during a study of blood T cells in healthy people across ages. For the second PCR, which ran for roughly 6 to 12 cycles, a sample-barcoded 5' primer and a J-beta primer mix were used. TCRdb re-called the 5' RACE reads through MiXCR, storing one row per CDR3 protein. The data show 800,000 to 950,000 distinct CDR3 sequences, 25% to 30% seen once. Germline V gene sequence: CDR1 SGHKS, CDR2 YYEKEE (reference sequence). The CDR3 is 14 amino acids. V dropped 3 bases and J dropped 2 bases, with 9 bases sitting between them. Investigators took about 9.1 milliliters of peripheral blood from every donor. Extracted total RNA amounted to at least 5.5 micrograms for each sample. These data were also reused for a study on T cells of mothers and their children.

Sequenced material: blood. This chain joins TRBV5-5 and TRBJ2-1; tentatively, D is TRBD1 or TRBD2 (5 bases each). The receptor was isolated from a woman aged 40 to 50 in good health. CDR3 coding DNA: TGTGCCAGCAGCTCGGGACGCCCCTACAATGAGCAGTTCTTC. This sequence encodes CASSSGRPYNEQFF.